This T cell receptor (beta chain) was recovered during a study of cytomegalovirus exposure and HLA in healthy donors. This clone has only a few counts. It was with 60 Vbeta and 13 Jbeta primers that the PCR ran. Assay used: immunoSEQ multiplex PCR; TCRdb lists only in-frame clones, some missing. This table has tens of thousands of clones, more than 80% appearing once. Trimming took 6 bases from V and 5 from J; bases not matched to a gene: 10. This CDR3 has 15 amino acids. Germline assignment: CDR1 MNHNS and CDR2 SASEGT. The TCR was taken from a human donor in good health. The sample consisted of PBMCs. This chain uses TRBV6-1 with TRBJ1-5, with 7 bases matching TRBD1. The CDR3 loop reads CASRQEEQGHQPQHF. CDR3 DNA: TGTGCCAGCAGGCAAGAGGAACAGGGGCATCAGCCCCAGCATTTT.